These 9 T cell receptor beta chains share one sample of origin, sequenced in a study of graft-versus-host responses after intestinal transplantation. Profiled with immunoSEQ multiplex PCR; TCRdb holds only in-frame clones, not every one. The sample includes some 43,000 clones, about 95% seen only once; the top ten take around 1.6%. The material sequenced was PBMCs, taken more than 310 days after intestinal transplant. These receptors were taken from a human patient who received an intestinal transplant, so some T cells may come from the graft donor.

The chain has TRBV7-9 and TRBJ1-2; D is undetermined. The CDR3 is 14 residues long. Germline CDR1 and CDR2: SEHNR and FQNEAQ (reference sequence). Deletions cut 1 base from V and 4 bases from J, with 10 bases between. CDR3 sequence: CASSLGSLAYGYTF. The CDR3 DNA reads as TGTGCCAGCAGCTTAGGGTCCTTGGCCTATGGCTACACCTTC.

DNA of the CDR3: TGTGCCAGCAGAAGACTAGCGGGAGTCACAGATACGCAGTATTTT. This gives the protein CASRRLAGVTDTQYF. The chain couples TRBV27 to TRBJ2-3; 12 bases map to TRBD2. The V segment lost 6 bases and the J segment 2 bases; nucleotides outside the gene matches: 3. Germline values: CDR1 MNHEY, CDR2 SMNVEV (reference sequence). The CDR3 has 15 residues.

This chain links TRBV4-1 with TRBJ1-6; 8 nucleotides line up with TRBD1. Germline V gene sequence: CDR1 MGHRA, CDR2 YSYEKL. J gave up 6 bases and V 0 bases, and 7 bases lay outside the gene matches. The CDR3 extends over 17 amino acids. CDR3 nucleotide sequence: TGCGCCAGCAGCCAAGATCCCCCAGGGGGCCTTAATTCACCCCTCCACTTT. Translating it yields CASSQDPPGGLNSPLHF.

The chain combines TRBV6-6 with TRBJ2-1; 8 positions match TRBD1. The CDR3 loop spans 15 amino acids. Per germline, CDR1 MNHNY and CDR2 SVGAGI (reference sequence). The V gene end was trimmed by 6 bases and the J gene end by 6 bases; junction bases not matched to a gene: 10. The CDR3 DNA follows: TGTGCCAGCAGCCGACAGGGGATAATGGGCAATGAGCAGTTCTTC. Amino acids: CASSRQGIMGNEQFF.

The CDR3 DNA follows: TGCGCCAGCAGCTCTCTTAGGGGAGAATATAATTCACCCCTCCACTTT. It encodes CASSSLRGEYNSPLHF. This chain connects TRBV5-1 to TRBJ1-6; D is perhaps TRBD1 (5 bases). Germline V lookup: CDR1 SGHRS, CDR2 YFSETQ. V lost 3 bases and J 4 bases, leaving 14 bases between the germline ends. The CDR3 spans 16 residues. The variable domain in full, with the rest retrieved from reference TRBV5-1 and TRBJ1-6, is KAGVTQTPRYLIKTRGQQVTLSCSPISGHRSVSWYQQTPGQGLQFLFEYFSETQRNKGNFPGRFSGRQFSNSRSEMNVSTLELGDSALYLCASSSLRGEYNSPLHFGNGTRLTVT.

The chain employs TRBV5-3 and TRBJ2-7; 10 bases map to TRBD1. TRBV5-3 is known as an ORF, though its function is uncertain. The length of the CDR3 is 17 residues. After removal of 4 bases from V and 3 bases from J, the junction contained 13 bases not matched to a gene. CDR3 protein: CARSHAPGTGVFYEQYF. CDR3 sequence (DNA): TGTGCCAGAAGCCATGCCCCCGGGACAGGGGTGTTCTACGAGCAGTACTTC.

This clone was seen a handful of times. The rearrangement uses TRBV5-5 and TRBJ2-3, with 8 positions matching TRBD2. From germline, CDR1 is SGHKS and CDR2 YYEKEE (reference sequence). The trim removed 4 bases at V and 3 bases at J, leaving 10 bases unmatched. This CDR3 has 16 residues. The CDR3 region has the DNA TGTGCCAGCAGCCCAGGACTAGCCGGAGGGACAGATACGCAGTATTTT. The encoded protein is CASSPGLAGGTDTQYF.

The rearrangement uses TRBV5-6 and TRBJ1-5; a weak D match, TRBD1 (5 bases). The length of the CDR3 is 14 residues. V shed 1 base and J shed 3 bases, with 8 bases lying between them. Germline CDR1 reads SGHDT; CDR2 reads YYEEEE. The CDR3 DNA reads as TGTGCCAGCAGCTTGTCACAGGCCAATCAGCCCCAGCATTTT. Its protein is CASSLSQANQPQHF.

V and J are TRBV11-2 and TRBJ2-3; D is perhaps TRBD1 (5 bases). Trimming pared 5 bases from V and 0 bases from J, leaving 15 bases between. CDR1 is SGHAT and CDR2 is FQNNGV in the germline V gene. The CDR3 is made up of 16 amino acids. Here the CDR3 DNA reads TGTGCCAGCAGCCTCAGACAGCGAGAGAGCACAGATACGCAGTATTTT. Translating gives CASSLRQRESTDTQYF.